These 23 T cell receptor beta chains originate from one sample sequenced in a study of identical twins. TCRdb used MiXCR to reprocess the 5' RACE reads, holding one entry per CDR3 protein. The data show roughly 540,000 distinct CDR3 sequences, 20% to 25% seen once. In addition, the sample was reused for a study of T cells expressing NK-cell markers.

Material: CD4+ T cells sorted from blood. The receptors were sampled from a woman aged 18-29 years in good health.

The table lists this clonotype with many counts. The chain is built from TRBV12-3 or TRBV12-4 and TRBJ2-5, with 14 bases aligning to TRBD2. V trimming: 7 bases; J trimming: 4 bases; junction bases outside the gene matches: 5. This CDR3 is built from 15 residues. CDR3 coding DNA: TGTGCCAGCACGAGAGGACTAGCGGGAGGAGAGACCCAGTACTTC. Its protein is CASTRGLAGGETQYF.

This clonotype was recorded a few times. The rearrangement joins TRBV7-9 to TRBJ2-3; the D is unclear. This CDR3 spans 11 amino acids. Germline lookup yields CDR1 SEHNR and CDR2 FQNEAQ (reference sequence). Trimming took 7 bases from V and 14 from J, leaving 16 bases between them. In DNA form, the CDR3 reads TGTGCCAGCAACACTCCGGGCCCCAGGTATTTT. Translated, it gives CASNTPGPRYF. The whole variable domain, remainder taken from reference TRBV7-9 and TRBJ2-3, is DTGVSQNPRHKITKRGQNVTFRCDPISEHNRLYWYRQTLGQGPEFLTYFQNEAQLEKSRLLSDRFSAERPKGSFSTLEIQRTEQGDSAMYLCASNTPGPRYFGPGTRLTVL.

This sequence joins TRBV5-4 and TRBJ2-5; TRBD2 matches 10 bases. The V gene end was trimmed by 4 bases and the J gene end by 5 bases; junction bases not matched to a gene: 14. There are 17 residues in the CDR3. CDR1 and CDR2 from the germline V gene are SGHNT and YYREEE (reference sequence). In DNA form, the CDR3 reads TGTGCCAGCAGCCTACGAGCGGGGGGGCCAATTCGCGAGACCCAGTACTTC. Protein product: CASSLRAGGPIRETQYF.

In DNA form, the CDR3 reads TGTGCCAGCATACCTAACAGGGGCATGAACACTGAAGCTTTCTTT. This gives the protein CASIPNRGMNTEAFF. The rearrangement links TRBV12-3 or TRBV12-4 to TRBJ1-1, with TRBD1 identical over 7 bases. The CDR3 extends over 15 amino acids. V dropped 7 bases and J dropped 0; count of bases not matched to a gene: 8.

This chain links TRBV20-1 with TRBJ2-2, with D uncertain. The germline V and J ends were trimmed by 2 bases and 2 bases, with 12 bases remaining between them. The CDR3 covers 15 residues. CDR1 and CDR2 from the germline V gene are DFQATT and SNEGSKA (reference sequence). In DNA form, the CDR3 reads TGCAGTGCTAGACATAGGACGAGAAACACCGGGGAGCTGTTTTTT. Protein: CSARHRTRNTGELFF.

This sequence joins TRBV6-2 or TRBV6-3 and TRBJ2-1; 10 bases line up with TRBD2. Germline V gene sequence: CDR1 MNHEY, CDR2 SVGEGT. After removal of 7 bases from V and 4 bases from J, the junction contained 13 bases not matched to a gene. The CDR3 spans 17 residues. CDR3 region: CASTGALAGARYNEQFF. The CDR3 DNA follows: TGTGCCAGCACCGGGGCCCTAGCGGGAGCTCGGTACAATGAGCAGTTCTTC.

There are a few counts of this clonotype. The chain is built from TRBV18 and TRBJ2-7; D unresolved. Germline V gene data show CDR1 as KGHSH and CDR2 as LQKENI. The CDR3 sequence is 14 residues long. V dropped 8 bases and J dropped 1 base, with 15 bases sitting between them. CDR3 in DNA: TGTGCCAGCAAGGCGAGGACGGAGTCCTACGAGCAGTACTTC. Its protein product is CASKARTESYEQYF.

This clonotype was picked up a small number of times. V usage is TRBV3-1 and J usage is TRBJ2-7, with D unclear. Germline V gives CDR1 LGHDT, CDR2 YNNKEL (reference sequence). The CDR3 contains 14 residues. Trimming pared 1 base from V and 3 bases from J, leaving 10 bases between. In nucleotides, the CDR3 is TGTGCCAGCAGCCAAGCGGGTCGGAGCTACGAGCAGTACTTC. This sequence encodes CASSQAGRSYEQYF.

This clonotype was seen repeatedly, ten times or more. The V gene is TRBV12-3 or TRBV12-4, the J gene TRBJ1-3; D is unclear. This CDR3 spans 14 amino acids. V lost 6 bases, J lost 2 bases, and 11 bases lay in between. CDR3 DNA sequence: TGTGCCAGCAGATCTACCGGGGCTGGAAACACCATATATTTT. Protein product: CASRSTGAGNTIYF.

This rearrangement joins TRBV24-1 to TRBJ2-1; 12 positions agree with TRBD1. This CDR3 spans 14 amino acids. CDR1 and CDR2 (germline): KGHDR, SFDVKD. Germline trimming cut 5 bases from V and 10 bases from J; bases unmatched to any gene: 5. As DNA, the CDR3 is TGTGCCACCAGTGCGGGACAGGGGGCGCGGGAGCAGTTCTTC. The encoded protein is CATSAGQGAREQFF.

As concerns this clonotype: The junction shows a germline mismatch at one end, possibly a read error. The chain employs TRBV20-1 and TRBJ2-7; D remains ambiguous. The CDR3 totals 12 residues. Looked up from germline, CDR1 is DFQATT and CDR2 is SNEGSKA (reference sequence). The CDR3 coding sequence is TGCAGTGTTAGAAAGACGGACTACGAGCAGTACTTC. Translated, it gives CSVRKTDYEQYF.

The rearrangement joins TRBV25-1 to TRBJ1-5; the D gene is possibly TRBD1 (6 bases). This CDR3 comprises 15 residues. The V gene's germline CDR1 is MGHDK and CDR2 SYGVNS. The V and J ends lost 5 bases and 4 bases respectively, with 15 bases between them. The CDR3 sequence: CASSSPGQGNQPQHF. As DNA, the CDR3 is TGTGCCAGCAGTTCTCCCGGTCAGGGGAATCAGCCCCAGCATTTT. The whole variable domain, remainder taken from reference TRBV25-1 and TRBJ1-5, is EADIYQTPRYLVIGTGKKITLECSQTMGHDKMYWYQQDPGMELHLIHYSYGVNSTEKGDLSSESTVSRIRTEHFPLTLESARPSHTSQYLCASSSPGQGNQPQHFGDGTRLSIL.

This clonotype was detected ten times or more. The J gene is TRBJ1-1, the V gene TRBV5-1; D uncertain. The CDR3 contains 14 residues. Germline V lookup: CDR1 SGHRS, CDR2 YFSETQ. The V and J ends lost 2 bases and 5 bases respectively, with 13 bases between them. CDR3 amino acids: CASSFEGQGTEAFF. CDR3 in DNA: TGCGCCAGCAGCTTCGAAGGGCAAGGGACTGAAGCTTTCTTT.

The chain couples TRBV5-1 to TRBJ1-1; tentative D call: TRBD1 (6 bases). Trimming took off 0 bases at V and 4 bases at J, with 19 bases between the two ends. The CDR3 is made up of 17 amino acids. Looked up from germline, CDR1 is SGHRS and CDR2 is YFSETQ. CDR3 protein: CASSLARGGLGGTEAFF. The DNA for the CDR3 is TGCGCCAGCAGCTTGGCCCGCGGGGGCCTAGGTGGCACTGAAGCTTTCTTT.

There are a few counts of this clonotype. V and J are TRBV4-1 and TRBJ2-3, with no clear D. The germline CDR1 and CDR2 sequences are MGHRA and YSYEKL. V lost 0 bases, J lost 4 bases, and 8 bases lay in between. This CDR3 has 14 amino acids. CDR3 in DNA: TGCGCCAGCAGCCAAGATCAAAAGGCAGATACGCAGTATTTT. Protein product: CASSQDQKADTQYF.

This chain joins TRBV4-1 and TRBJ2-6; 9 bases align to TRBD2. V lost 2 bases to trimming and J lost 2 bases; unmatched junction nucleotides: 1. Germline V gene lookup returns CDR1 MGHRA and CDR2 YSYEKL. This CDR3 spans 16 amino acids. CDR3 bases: TGCGCCAGCAGCCAACTAGCGGGGACTGGGGCCAACGTCCTGACTTTC. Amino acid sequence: CASSQLAGTGANVLTF.

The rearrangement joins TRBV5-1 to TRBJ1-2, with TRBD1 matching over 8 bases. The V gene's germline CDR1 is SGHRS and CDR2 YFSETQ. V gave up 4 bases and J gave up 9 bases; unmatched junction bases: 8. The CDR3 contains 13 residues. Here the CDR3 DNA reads TGCGCCAGCAGCGCGACAGGGGTCGAACGCTACACCTTC. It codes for CASSATGVERYTF.

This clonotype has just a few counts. CDR3 loop: CASSLEVAGGNEQFF. CDR3 coding DNA: TGCGCCAGCAGCTTGGAAGTGGCAGGGGGGAATGAGCAGTTCTTC. The chain recombines TRBV5-1 with TRBJ2-1, with D perhaps TRBD1 (7 bases). In germline, CDR1 is SGHRS, CDR2 YFSETQ. The CDR3 totals 15 residues. Deletions cut 0 bases from V and 7 bases from J, with 14 bases between.

The CDR3 here is CAWSVLPYLEQYF. The CDR3 DNA is TGTGCCTGGAGTGTACTGCCTTATCTAGAGCAGTACTTC. This chain joins TRBV30 and TRBJ2-7; D is unclear. This CDR3 region has 13 residues. Germline CDR1 reads GTSNPN; CDR2 reads SVGIG (reference sequence). V was clipped by 0 bases and J by 7 bases, with 13 bases between them.

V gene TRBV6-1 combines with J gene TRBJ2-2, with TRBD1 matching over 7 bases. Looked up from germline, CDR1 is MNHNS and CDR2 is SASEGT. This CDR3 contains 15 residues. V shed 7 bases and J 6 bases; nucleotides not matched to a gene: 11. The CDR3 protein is CASTKKPGTAGELFF. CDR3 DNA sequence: TGTGCCAGCACCAAAAAGCCGGGGACAGCCGGGGAGCTGTTTTTT.

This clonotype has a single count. The CDR3 nucleotides read TGTGCCAGCAGCTTTCCTGGTACTAGATCAGTGTCGGAGACCCAGTACTTC. It is translated as CASSFPGTRSVSETQYF. The J gene is TRBJ2-5, the V gene TRBV11-2, with TRBD2 as a possible D gene (5 bases). Trimming cost V 3 bases and J 5 bases, with 22 bases left between them. This CDR3 has 17 amino acids. Germline assignment: CDR1 SGHAT and CDR2 FQNNGV.

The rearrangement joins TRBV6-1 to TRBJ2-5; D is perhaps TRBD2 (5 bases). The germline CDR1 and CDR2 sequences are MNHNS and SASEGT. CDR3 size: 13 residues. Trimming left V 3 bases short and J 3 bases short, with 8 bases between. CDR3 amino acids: CASSDGLEETQYF. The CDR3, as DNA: TGTGCCAGCAGTGACGGACTGGAAGAGACCCAGTACTTC.

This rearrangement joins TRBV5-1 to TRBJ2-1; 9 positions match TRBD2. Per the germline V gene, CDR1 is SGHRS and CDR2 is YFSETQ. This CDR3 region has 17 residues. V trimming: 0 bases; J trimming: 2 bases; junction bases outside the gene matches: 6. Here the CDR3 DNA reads TGCGCCAGCAGCTTGGGAGTGGGCGGGGGGGCCTACAATGAGCAGTTCTTC. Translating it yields CASSLGVGGGAYNEQFF.